A single sample is the source of the 5 T cell receptor beta chains below, sequenced in a study of response to subunit inactivated influenza vaccine. TCRdb analysed the RT-PCR reads with MiXCR anew, one entry per CDR3 protein. The sample has approximately 730,000 distinct CDR3 sequences, 14% seen once. The starting material was PBMCs from blood, obtained 14 to 15 days before vaccination. The source of these receptors is a man aged 45 to 65 who received an inactivated influenza vaccine.

This clonotype turned up a few times. The chain employs TRBV6-2 or TRBV6-3 and TRBJ2-3; TRBD2 matches 9 bases. This CDR3 region has 17 residues. V lost 6 bases, J lost 4 bases, and 14 bases stayed unmatched. Germline CDR1 and CDR2: MNHEY and SVGEGT. CDR3 residues: CASSPTVGGRAPDTQYF. The CDR3 nucleotides are TGTGCCAGCAGCCCCACTGTTGGCGGGAGGGCCCCAGATACGCAGTATTTT.

The chain is built from TRBV30 and TRBJ2-7; the D is unclear. In germline, CDR1 is GTSNPN, CDR2 SVGIG (reference sequence). The CDR3 spans 14 residues. Trimming stripped 3 bases from V and 0 bases from J, with 12 bases between. CDR3 sequence reads: CAWSGSASSYEQYF. The CDR3 nucleotides are TGTGCCTGGAGCGGCAGTGCAAGCTCCTACGAGCAGTACTTC. Using reference TRBV30 and TRBJ2-7 for the parts outside the CDR3, the full variable domain is SQTIHQWPATLVQPVGSPLSLECTVEGTSNPNLYWYRQAAGRGLQLLFYSVGIGQISSEVPQNLSASRPQDRQFILSSKKLLLSDSGFYLCAWSGSASSYEQYFGPGTRLTVT.

The genes are TRBV6-1 and TRBJ2-1; 10 bases match TRBD2. This CDR3 is built from 15 residues. V gave up 8 bases and J gave up 6 bases; unmatched junction bases: 10. CDR1 and CDR2 (germline): MNHNS, SASEGT. The CDR3 DNA reads TGTGCCAGCTCCGCCATAGCGGGAGGTTTCAATGAGCAGTTCTTC. This translates into CASSAIAGGFNEQFF.

This clonotype was seen a few times. The chain couples TRBV11-3 to TRBJ2-2; 7 bases are a match to TRBD1. Germline CDR1 and CDR2: SGHNT and YENEEA. CDR3 size: 17 residues. V shed 4 bases, J shed 0 bases, and the junction held 8 bases outside the gene matches. CDR3 coding DNA: TGTGCCAGCAGCTCGCAACAGGGGTTAACGAACACCGGGGAGCTGTTTTTT. This translates into CASSSQQGLTNTGELFF.

The chain is built from TRBV10-3 and TRBJ1-2; 9 positions match TRBD1. The CDR3 totals 15 residues. Per the germline V gene, CDR1 is ENHRY and CDR2 is SYGVKD. With 10 bases clipped from V and 6 bases from J, the junction kept 15 bases outside the gene matches. The CDR3 loop is CATRRSTGGEHGYTF. CDR3 nucleotides: TGTGCCACGAGGAGAAGCACAGGGGGCGAACATGGCTACACCTTC.